Listed here is a single TCR beta chain. Its antigen remains unidentified. The data belong to a study of T cell responses to AZD1222 COVID-19 vaccine. General observations from the study: The donor group comprised mostly white British people and more females; the analysis possibly underestimated clonal diversity. It was only a handful of AZD1222 recipients who were seropositive at baseline. The CD4 TCRs associated with vaccination extended across spike and predominated at 160-218 and 743-854.

Germline CDR1 and CDR2: SGHRS and YFSETQ. V was pared by 4 bases and J by 7 bases, with 12 bases between. CDR3 size: 13 residues. Only in-frame clones appear in the TCRdb table, and some are missing; sequencing was by immunoSEQ multiplex PCR. This table holds over 150,000 clones, just over 90% found once. Sequencing used peripheral blood, obtained on day 0 of AZD1222 vaccination. V is TRBV5-1 and J is TRBJ1-5; D is ambiguous. This TCR was recovered from an adult in good health. The CDR3 region has the DNA TGCGCCAGCAGCCTTGGCGTGGGACAGCCCCAGCATTTT. Its protein is CASSLGVGQPQHF.